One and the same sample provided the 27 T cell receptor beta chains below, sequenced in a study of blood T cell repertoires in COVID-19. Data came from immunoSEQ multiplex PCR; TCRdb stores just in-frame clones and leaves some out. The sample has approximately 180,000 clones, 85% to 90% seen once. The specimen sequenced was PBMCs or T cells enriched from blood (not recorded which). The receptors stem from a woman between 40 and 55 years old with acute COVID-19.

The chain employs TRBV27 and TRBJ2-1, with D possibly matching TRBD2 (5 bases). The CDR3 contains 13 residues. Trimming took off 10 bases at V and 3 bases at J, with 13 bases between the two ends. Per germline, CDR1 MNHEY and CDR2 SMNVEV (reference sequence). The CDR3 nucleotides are TGTGCCACCATGGGAGCGGTCTACAATGAGCAGTTCTTC. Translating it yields CATMGAVYNEQFF.

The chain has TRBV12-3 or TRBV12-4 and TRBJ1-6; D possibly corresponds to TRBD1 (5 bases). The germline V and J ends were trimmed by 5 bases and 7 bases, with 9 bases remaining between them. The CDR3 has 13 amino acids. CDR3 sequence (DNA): TGTGCCAGCAGTGGGGCCCAGAATTCACCCCTCCACTTT. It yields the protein CASSGAQNSPLHF.

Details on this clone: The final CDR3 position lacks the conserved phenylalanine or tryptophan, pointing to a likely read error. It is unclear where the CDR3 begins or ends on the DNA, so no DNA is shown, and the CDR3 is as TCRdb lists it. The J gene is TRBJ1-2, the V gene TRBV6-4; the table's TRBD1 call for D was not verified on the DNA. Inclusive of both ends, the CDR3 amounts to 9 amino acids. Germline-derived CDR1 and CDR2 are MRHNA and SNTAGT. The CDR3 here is CASSVNRTL.

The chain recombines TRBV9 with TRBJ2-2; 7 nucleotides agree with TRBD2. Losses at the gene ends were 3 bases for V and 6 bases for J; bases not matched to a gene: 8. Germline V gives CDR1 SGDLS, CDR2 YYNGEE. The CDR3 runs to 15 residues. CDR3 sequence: CASSGQAGFAGELFF. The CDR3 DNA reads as TGTGCCAGCAGCGGACAAGCGGGATTTGCCGGGGAGCTGTTTTTT.

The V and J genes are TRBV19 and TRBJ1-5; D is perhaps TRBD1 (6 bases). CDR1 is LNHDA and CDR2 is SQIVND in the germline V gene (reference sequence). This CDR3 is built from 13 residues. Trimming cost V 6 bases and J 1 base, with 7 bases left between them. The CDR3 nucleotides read TGTGCCAGTAGCCAGGGGAGCAATCAGCCCCAGCATTTT. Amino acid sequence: CASSQGSNQPQHF.

CDR3 DNA sequence: TGCGCCAGCAGCCAAGATCGAGAGACCCAGTACTTC. Translated: CASSQDRETQYF. The chain is built from TRBV4-3 and TRBJ2-5; the D is unclear. V was pared by 0 bases and J by 4 bases, with 3 bases between. Germline V gene lookup returns CDR1 LGHNA and CDR2 YSLEER. This CDR3 contains 12 residues.

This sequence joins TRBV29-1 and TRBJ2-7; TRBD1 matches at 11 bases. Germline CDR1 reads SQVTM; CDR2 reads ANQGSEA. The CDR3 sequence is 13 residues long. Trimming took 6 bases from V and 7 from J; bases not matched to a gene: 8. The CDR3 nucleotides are TGCAGCGTCAACCGGGACAGGGGGTATGAGCAGTACTTC. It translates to CSVNRDRGYEQYF.

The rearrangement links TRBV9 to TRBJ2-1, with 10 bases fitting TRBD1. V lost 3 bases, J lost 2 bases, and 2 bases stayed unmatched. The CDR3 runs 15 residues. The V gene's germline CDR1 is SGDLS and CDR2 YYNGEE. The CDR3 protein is CASSAGQGAYNEQFF. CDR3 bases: TGTGCCAGCAGCGCTGGACAGGGGGCCTACAATGAGCAGTTCTTC.

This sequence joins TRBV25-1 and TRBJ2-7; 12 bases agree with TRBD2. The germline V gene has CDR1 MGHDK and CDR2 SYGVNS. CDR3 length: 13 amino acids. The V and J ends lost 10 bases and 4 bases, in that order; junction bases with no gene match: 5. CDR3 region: CATGLAGGYEQYF. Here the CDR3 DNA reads TGTGCCACGGGTCTAGCGGGGGGGTACGAGCAGTACTTC.

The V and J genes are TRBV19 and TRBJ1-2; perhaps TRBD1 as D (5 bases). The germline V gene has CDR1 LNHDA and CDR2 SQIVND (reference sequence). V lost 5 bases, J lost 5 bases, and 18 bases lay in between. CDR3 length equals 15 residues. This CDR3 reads CASSYPSGARYGYTF. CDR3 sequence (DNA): TGTGCCAGTAGTTACCCCAGCGGGGCAAGGTATGGCTACACCTTC.

The CDR3 region is CATKGIIGGGNLNYGYTF. The CDR3 nucleotides read TGTGCCACAAAAGGGATCATAGGTGGAGGGAACCTTAACTATGGCTACACCTTC. The chain uses TRBV28 and TRBJ1-2; no clear D. The germline V and J ends were trimmed by 10 bases and 1 base, with 28 bases remaining between them. The CDR3 spans 18 residues. CDR1 and CDR2 (germline): MDHEN, SYDVKM.

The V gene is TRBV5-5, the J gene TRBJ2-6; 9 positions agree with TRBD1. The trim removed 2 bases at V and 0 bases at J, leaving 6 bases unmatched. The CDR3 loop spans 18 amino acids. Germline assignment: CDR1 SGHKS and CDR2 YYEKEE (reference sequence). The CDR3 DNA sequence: TGTGCCAGCAGCTTCCGGGACAGGGTCCTCTCTGGGGCCAACGTCCTGACTTTC. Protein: CASSFRDRVLSGANVLTF.

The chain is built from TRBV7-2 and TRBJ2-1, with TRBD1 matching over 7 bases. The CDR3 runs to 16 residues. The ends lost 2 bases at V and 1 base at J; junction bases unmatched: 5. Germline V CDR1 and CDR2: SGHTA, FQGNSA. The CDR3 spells CASSLRDSTSYNEQFF. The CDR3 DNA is TGTGCCAGCAGCTTAAGGGACAGCACATCCTACAATGAGCAGTTCTTC.

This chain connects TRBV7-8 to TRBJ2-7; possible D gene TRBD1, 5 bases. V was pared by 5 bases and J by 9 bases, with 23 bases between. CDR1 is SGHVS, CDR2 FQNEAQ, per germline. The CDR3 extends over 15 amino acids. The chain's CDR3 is CASSPLGGATMGQYF. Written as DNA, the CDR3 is TGTGCCAGCAGCCCGCTTGGTGGGGCCACGATGGGGCAGTACTTC.

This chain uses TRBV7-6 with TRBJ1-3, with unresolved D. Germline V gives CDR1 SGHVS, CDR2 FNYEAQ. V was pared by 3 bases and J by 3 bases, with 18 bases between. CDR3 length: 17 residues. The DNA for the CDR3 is TGTGCCAGCAGCTTGGTATCACGGGAGAGAGGTGGAAACACCATATATTTT. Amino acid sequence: CASSLVSRERGGNTIYF.

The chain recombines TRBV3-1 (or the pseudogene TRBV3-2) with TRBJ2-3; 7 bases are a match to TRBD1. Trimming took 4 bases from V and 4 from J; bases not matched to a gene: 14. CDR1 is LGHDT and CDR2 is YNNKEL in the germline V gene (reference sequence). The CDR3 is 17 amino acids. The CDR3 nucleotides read TGTGCCAGCAGCCCCGCGCGCGACAGGGAAGGGGCAGATACGCAGTATTTT. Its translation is CASSPARDREGADTQYF.

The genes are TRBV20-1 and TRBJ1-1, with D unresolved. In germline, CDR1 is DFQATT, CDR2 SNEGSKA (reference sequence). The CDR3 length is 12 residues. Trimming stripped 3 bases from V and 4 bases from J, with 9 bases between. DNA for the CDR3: TGCAGTGCTAGTACGGGGTTCACTGAAGCTTTCTTT. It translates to CSASTGFTEAFF.

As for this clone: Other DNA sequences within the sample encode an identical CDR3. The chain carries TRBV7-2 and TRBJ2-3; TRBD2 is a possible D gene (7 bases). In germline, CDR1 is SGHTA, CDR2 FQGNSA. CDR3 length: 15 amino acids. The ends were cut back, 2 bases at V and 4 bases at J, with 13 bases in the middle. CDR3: CASSLLGGGADTQYF. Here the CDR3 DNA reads TGTGCCAGCAGCTTACTAGGGGGGGGCGCAGATACGCAGTATTTT.

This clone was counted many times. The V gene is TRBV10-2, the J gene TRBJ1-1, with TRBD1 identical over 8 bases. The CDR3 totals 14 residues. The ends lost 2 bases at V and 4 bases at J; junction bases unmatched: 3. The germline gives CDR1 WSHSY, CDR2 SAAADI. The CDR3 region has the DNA TGCGCCAGCAGTGAGGTACAGGGGGTCACTGAAGCTTTCTTT. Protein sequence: CASSEVQGVTEAFF.

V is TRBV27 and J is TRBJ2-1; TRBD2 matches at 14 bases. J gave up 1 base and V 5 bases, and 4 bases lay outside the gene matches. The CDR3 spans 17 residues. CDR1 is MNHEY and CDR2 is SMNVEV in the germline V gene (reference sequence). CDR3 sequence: CASSQGLAGVSYNEQFF. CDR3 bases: TGTGCCAGCAGTCAGGGACTAGCGGGGGTGTCCTACAATGAGCAGTTCTTC.

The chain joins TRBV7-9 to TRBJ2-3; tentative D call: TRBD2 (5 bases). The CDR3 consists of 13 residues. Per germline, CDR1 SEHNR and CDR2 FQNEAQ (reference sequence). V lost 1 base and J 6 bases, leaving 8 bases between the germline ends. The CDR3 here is CASSLGGSDTQYF. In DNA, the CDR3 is TGTGCCAGCAGCTTAGGAGGGAGCGATACGCAGTATTTT.

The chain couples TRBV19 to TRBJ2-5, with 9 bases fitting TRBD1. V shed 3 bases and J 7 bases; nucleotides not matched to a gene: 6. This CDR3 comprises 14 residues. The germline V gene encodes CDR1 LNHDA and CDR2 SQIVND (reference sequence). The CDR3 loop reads CASSIGTGRGTQYF. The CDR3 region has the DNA TGTGCCAGTAGTATTGGGACAGGGAGGGGGACCCAGTACTTC.

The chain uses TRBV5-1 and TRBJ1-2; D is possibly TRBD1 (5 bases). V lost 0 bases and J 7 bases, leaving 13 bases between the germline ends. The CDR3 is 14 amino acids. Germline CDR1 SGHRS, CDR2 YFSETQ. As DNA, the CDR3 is TGCGCCAGCAGCTTGGAGTCAGGGCGAAGTGGCTACACCTTC. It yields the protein CASSLESGRSGYTF.

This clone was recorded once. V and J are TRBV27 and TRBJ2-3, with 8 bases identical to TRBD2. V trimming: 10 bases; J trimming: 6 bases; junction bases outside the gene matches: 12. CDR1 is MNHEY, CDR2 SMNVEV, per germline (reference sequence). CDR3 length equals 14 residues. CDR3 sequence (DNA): TGTGCCACCCACTCTGTCGGGGGGGCCGATACGCAGTATTTT. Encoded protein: CATHSVGGADTQYF.

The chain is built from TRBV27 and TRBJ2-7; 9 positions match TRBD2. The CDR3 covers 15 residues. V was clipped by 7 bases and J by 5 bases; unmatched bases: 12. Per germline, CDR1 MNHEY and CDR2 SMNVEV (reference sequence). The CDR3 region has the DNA TGTGCCAGCACCCCCGTAGCGGGAGCTTTCCACGAGCAGTACTTC. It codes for CASTPVAGAFHEQYF.

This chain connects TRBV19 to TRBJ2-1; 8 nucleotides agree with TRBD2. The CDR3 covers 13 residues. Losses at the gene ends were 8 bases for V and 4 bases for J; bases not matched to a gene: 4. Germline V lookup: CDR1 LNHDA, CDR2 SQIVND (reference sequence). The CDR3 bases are TGTGCCAGTCAAGCGGGGGCGTACAATGAGCAGTTCTTC. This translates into CASQAGAYNEQFF.

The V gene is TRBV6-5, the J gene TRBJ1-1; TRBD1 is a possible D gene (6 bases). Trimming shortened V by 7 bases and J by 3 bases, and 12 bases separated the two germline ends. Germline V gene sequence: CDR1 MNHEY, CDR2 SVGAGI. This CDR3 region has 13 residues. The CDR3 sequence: CASTYGGHTEAFF. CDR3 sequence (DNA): TGTGCCAGCACCTACGGGGGGCACACTGAAGCTTTCTTT.